The 11 T cell receptor beta chains given below trace back to one sample, sequenced in a study of shared clonotypes between healthy human individuals. TCRdb's table, derived via immunoSEQ multiplex PCR, lists solely in-frame clones and lacks some. The data hold around 500,000 clones, with about 80% observed a single time. The specimen was PBMCs. These receptors all stem from a woman aged 40-49 years in good health. Some clones in this sample may be carry-over from other donors' samples.

This rearrangement joins TRBV11-1 to TRBJ2-1, with D maybe TRBD1 (7 bases). There are 14 residues in the CDR3. V was shortened by 5 bases and J by 1 base, with 9 bases between the two germline ends. From germline, CDR1 is SGHAT and CDR2 FQDESV (reference sequence). For the CDR3, the DNA is TGTGCCAGCAGCCAGGGGGGATCCTACAATGAGCAGTTCTTC. Its protein is CASSQGGSYNEQFF. The full variable domain, completed using reference TRBV11-1 and TRBJ2-1, is EAEVAQSPRYKITEKSQAVAFWCDPISGHATLYWYRQILGQGPELLVQFQDESVVDDSQLPKDRFSAERLKGVDSTLKIQPAELGDSAMYLCASSQGGSYNEQFFGPGTRLTVL.

The genes are TRBV7-2 and TRBJ2-2; a weak D match, TRBD2 (6 bases). The ends were cut back, 5 bases at V and 4 bases at J, with 11 bases in the middle. Germline CDR1 is SGHTA and CDR2 is FQGNSA. The CDR3 spans 14 residues. Here the CDR3 DNA reads TGTGCCAGCAGCCCGTCCGGGGGCACCGGGGAGCTGTTTTTT. Translation: CASSPSGGTGELFF.

This clone was observed once. The chain joins TRBV5-8 to TRBJ2-5; 8 nucleotides align to TRBD1. CDR3 length equals 14 residues. The V gene end was trimmed by 4 bases and the J gene end by 5 bases; junction bases not matched to a gene: 7. The germline V gene has CDR1 SGHTS and CDR2 YDEGEE. CDR3 loop: CASSIGQGGETQYF. The CDR3 coding sequence is TGTGCCAGCAGCATCGGACAGGGTGGTGAGACCCAGTACTTC.

This clone was seen once. The rearrangement links TRBV28 to TRBJ2-7; 9 bases are shared with TRBD2. Germline CDR1 and CDR2: MDHEN and SYDVKM. The CDR3 is 14 residues long. After removal of 8 bases from V and 1 base from J, the junction contained 6 bases not matched to a gene. This CDR3 reads CASGPLAGSYEQYF. The CDR3 coding sequence is TGTGCCAGCGGGCCCCTAGCGGGGTCCTACGAGCAGTACTTC.

There are a few counts of this clone. The chain employs TRBV7-8 and TRBJ2-1, with D hard to call. Germline V gives CDR1 SGHVS, CDR2 FQNEAQ. V lost 5 bases to trimming and J lost 8 bases, with 13 bases between them. This CDR3 region has 13 residues. CDR3 bases: TGTGCCAGCAGCCTTAGCCTGATCGATGAGCAGTTCTTC. It yields the protein CASSLSLIDEQFF.

This clone came up once. V and J are TRBV5-4 and TRBJ2-7; no firm D call. Germline V gene sequence: CDR1 SGHNT, CDR2 YYREEE (reference sequence). The ends were cut back, 0 bases at V and 2 bases at J, with 12 bases in the middle. The CDR3 length is 15 residues. CDR3: CASSLGVGVPYEQYF. CDR3 sequence (DNA): TGTGCCAGCAGCTTGGGCGTCGGAGTCCCCTACGAGCAGTACTTC. The full variable domain, its missing parts supplied by reference TRBV5-4 and TRBJ2-7, is ETGVTQSPTHLIKTRGQQVTLRCSSQSGHNTVSWYQQALGQGPQFIFQYYREEENGRGNFPPRFSGLQFPNYSSELNVNALELDDSALYLCASSLGVGVPYEQYFGPGTRLTVT.

The chain links TRBV7-2 to TRBJ2-7; unclear D gene. The V end lost 6 bases, the J end lost 0 bases, and 6 bases lay between the germline ends. The CDR3 sequence is 12 residues long. CDR1 SGHTA and CDR2 FQGNSA come from the germline V gene. CDR3 sequence: CASSYSSYEQYF. Written as DNA, the CDR3 is TGTGCCAGCAGTTATAGCTCCTACGAGCAGTACTTC. Together with reference TRBV7-2 and TRBJ2-7, the CDR3 gives the full variable domain: GAGVSQSPSNKVTEKGKDVELRCDPISGHTALYWYRQSLGQGLEFLIYFQGNSAPDKSGLPSDRFSAERTGGSVSTLTIQRTQQEDSAVYLCASSYSSYEQYFGPGTRLTVT.

The V and J genes are TRBV28 and TRBJ1-5; unclear D gene. Germline CDR1 reads MDHEN; CDR2 reads SYDVKM. This CDR3 has 12 residues. The V end lost 6 bases, the J end lost 1 base, and 4 bases lay between the germline ends. DNA of the CDR3: TGTGCCAGCAGAAAAAGCAATCAGCCCCAGCATTTT. Amino acid sequence: CASRKSNQPQHF.

The V and J genes are TRBV11-3 and TRBJ2-3, with D possibly matching TRBD2 (5 bases). V gave up 0 bases and J gave up 1 base, with 8 bases separating them. Germline CDR1 is SGHNT and CDR2 is YENEEA. This CDR3 comprises 15 residues. Here the CDR3 reads CASSLDGVGTDTQYF. CDR3 in DNA: TGTGCCAGCAGCTTAGACGGGGTCGGCACAGATACGCAGTATTTT.

V and J are TRBV7-9 and TRBJ2-1, with TRBD2 identical over 7 bases. Per germline, CDR1 SEHNR and CDR2 FQNEAQ (reference sequence). This CDR3 contains 14 residues. The V gene end was trimmed by 6 bases and the J gene end by 5 bases; junction bases not matched to a gene: 7. Here the CDR3 DNA reads TGTGCCAGCAGGGGCGGGGGTCGAGACAATGAGCAGTTCTTC. Encoded protein: CASRGGGRDNEQFF. The complete variable domain, with remaining parts taken from reference TRBV7-9 and TRBJ2-1, reads DTGVSQNPRHKITKRGQNVTFRCDPISEHNRLYWYRQTLGQGPEFLTYFQNEAQLEKSRLLSDRFSAERPKGSFSTLEIQRTEQGDSAMYLCASRGGGRDNEQFFGPGTRLTVL.

As DNA, the CDR3 is TGTGCCAGCAGCGACAGGGACGAGCAGTACTTC. This encodes CASSDRDEQYF. The rearrangement links TRBV28 to TRBJ2-7; 7 nucleotides agree with TRBD1. CDR3 length: 11 amino acids. Trimming removed 6 bases from V and 5 bases from J; junction bases left unmatched: 1. Germline V gene sequence: CDR1 MDHEN, CDR2 SYDVKM. Full variable domain (remainder filled in from reference TRBV28 and TRBJ2-7): DVKVTQSSRYLVKRTGEKVFLECVQDMDHENMFWYRQDPGLGLRLIYFSYDVKMKEKGDIPEGYSVSREKKERFSLILESASTNQTSMYLCASSDRDEQYFGPGTRLTVT.